These 19 T cell receptor beta chains originate from one sample sequenced in a study of T cells in localized non-small cell lung cancer. The assay was immunoSEQ multiplex PCR, and TCRdb's table has in-frame clones only and misses some. The sample consists of about 78,000 clones, 84% of them appearing once. The sample here was peripheral blood, taken before any cancer treatment. These receptors were collected from a man between 40 and 69 years old with stage I lung adenocarcinoma.

This clone was seen only once. The CDR3 DNA sequence: TGTGCCAGCTCACCGGGACAAGCCTATGGCTACACCTTC. This codes for CASSPGQAYGYTF. V and J are TRBV18 and TRBJ1-2; perhaps TRBD1 as D (6 bases). V was shortened by 3 bases and J by 4 bases, with 9 bases between the two germline ends. Germline loops: CDR1 KGHSH, CDR2 LQKENI. This CDR3 has 13 amino acids.

This rearrangement joins TRBV7-6 to TRBJ1-2; D unresolved. The CDR3 loop spans 14 amino acids. The germline V gene encodes CDR1 SGHVS and CDR2 FNYEAQ. Trimming removed 5 bases from V and 4 bases from J, with 14 bases in between. The CDR3 spells CASSPDPWVYGYTF. Here the CDR3 DNA reads TGTGCCAGCAGCCCGGACCCCTGGGTCTATGGCTACACCTTC.

This chain links TRBV27 with TRBJ1-1; a weak D match, TRBD1 (6 bases). CDR1 and CDR2 from the germline V gene are MNHEY and SMNVEV (reference sequence). V dropped 6 bases and J dropped 0 bases, with 14 bases sitting between them. The CDR3 extends over 15 amino acids. CDR3 residues: CASRILGQLNTEAFF. CDR3 in DNA: TGTGCCAGCAGGATCCTGGGACAACTGAACACTGAAGCTTTCTTT.

This chain joins TRBV6-5 and TRBJ2-2; TRBD2 might be the D (7 bases). Germline-derived CDR1 and CDR2 are MNHEY and SVGAGI. The CDR3 has 13 amino acids. V was clipped by 7 bases and J by 5 bases, with 11 bases between them. The CDR3 nucleotides are TGTGCCAGCAAGAGGGGGGGTACCGGGGAGCTGTTTTTT. This sequence encodes CASKRGGTGELFF.

The chain carries TRBV7-2 and TRBJ1-5; TRBD1 agrees at 7 bases. CDR1 and CDR2 from the germline V gene are SGHTA and FQGNSA. Unmatched junction bases numbered 6, after V lost 3 bases and J lost 4 bases. This CDR3 is 15 amino acids long. The CDR3 loop reads CASSLTGPPNQPQHF. The CDR3 region has the DNA TGTGCCAGCAGCTTGACAGGGCCGCCTAATCAGCCCCAGCATTTT. The full variable domain, its missing parts supplied by reference TRBV7-2 and TRBJ1-5, is GAGVSQSPSNKVTEKGKDVELRCDPISGHTALYWYRQSLGQGLEFLIYFQGNSAPDKSGLPSDRFSAERTGGSVSTLTIQRTQQEDSAVYLCASSLTGPPNQPQHFGDGTRLSIL.

The chain carries TRBV12-5 and TRBJ2-4, with unresolved D. Trimming took 4 bases from V and 1 from J, leaving 14 bases between them. Germline CDR1 is LGHNT and CDR2 is FRNRAP. This CDR3 spans 16 amino acids. The CDR3 reads CASGWKDAGAKNIQYF. CDR3 DNA: TGTGCTAGTGGTTGGAAGGACGCCGGGGCCAAAAACATTCAGTACTTC.

J is TRBJ2-7 and V is TRBV14; unclear D gene. The V and J ends lost 0 bases and 3 bases respectively, with 9 bases between them. The CDR3 is 14 amino acids. Germline V CDR1 and CDR2: SGHDN, FVKESK. CDR3 in amino acids: CASSQDTGLYEQYF. The CDR3, as DNA: TGTGCCAGCAGCCAAGATACGGGCCTCTACGAGCAGTACTTC.

The rearrangement joins TRBV5-8 to TRBJ2-1; 9 nucleotides align to TRBD2. V shed 6 bases and J 4 bases; nucleotides not matched to a gene: 23. Germline-derived CDR1 and CDR2 are SGHTS and YDEGEE. The CDR3 covers 20 residues. The DNA of the CDR3 is TGTGCCAGCACCGAAGAGCTGGGCGGGAGGGCAAGGGGGCCTTACAATGAGCAGTTCTTC. It encodes CASTEELGGRARGPYNEQFF. The full variable domain, completed using reference TRBV5-8 and TRBJ2-1, is EAGVTQSPTHLIKTRGQQATLRCSPISGHTSVYWYQQALGLGLQFLLWYDEGEERNRGNFPPRFSGRQFPNYSSELNVNALELEDSALYLCASTEELGGRARGPYNEQFFGPGTRLTVL.

V usage is TRBV14 and J usage is TRBJ2-4; D might be TRBD2 (6 bases). Germline CDR1 reads SGHDN; CDR2 reads FVKESK. V lost 1 base, J lost 0 bases, and 16 bases lay in between. The CDR3 spans 18 residues. DNA for the CDR3: TGTGCCAGCAGCCAAGGGAGGGGAAGGGCTCTAGCCAAAAACATTCAGTACTTC. Amino acid sequence: CASSQGRGRALAKNIQYF.

The genes are TRBV28 and TRBJ1-4; no reliable D call. V was trimmed by 5 bases and J by 5 bases, leaving 9 bases between them. CDR1 and CDR2 from the germline V gene are MDHEN and SYDVKM. The CDR3 sequence is 13 residues long. The CDR3 here is CASSRVGNEKLFF. CDR3 bases: TGTGCCAGCAGTAGGGTAGGGAATGAAAAACTGTTTTTT.

The chain carries TRBV7-8 and TRBJ1-3; no clear D gene. V dropped 6 bases and J dropped 5 bases, with 17 bases sitting between them. Looked up from germline, CDR1 is SGHVS and CDR2 is FQNEAQ. The CDR3 sequence is 15 residues long. The CDR3 nucleotides read TGTGCCAGCAGTCCCTCTGGCGGTAGAAGAAACACCATATATTTT. Protein sequence: CASSPSGGRRNTIYF.

Here the CDR3 reads CASSLQGAGETQYF. The CDR3 bases are TGTGCCAGCAGTTTACAGGGGGCAGGGGAGACCCAGTACTTC. The chain joins TRBV28 to TRBJ2-5, with 8 bases lining up with TRBD1. CDR3 length equals 14 residues. Germline loops: CDR1 MDHEN, CDR2 SYDVKM. Germline trimming cut 2 bases from V and 5 bases from J; bases unmatched to any gene: 4.

J is TRBJ1-1 and V is TRBV2; D call uncertain. Germline CDR1 SNHLY, CDR2 FYNNEI. The CDR3 runs to 14 residues. With 6 bases removed from V and 1 base from J, the gap between germline ends came to 12 bases. The CDR3, as DNA: TGTGCCAGCAGCCTAACTAACTGGAACACTGAAGCTTTCTTT. Its translation is CASSLTNWNTEAFF.

The chain has TRBV4-1 and TRBJ1-5; a weak D match, TRBD1 (5 bases). V was shortened by 0 bases and J by 9 bases, with 15 bases between the two germline ends. Germline V gene data show CDR1 as MGHRA and CDR2 as YSYEKL. The CDR3 is 15 residues long. CDR3 nucleotide sequence: TGCGCCAGCAGCCAAGAGAGGGACCAATACCCGCCCCAGCATTTT. It specifies CASSQERDQYPPQHF.

The chain joins TRBV10-3 to TRBJ2-7, with D possibly being TRBD1 (5 bases). The CDR3 is 14 residues long. CDR1 and CDR2 (germline): ENHRY, SYGVKD. V lost 2 bases, J lost 2 bases, and 10 bases lay in between. In DNA form, the CDR3 reads TGTGCCATCAGTGAGATCAGGGCCCCCTACGAGCAGTACTTC. Amino acids: CAISEIRAPYEQYF.

V gene TRBV7-3 combines with J gene TRBJ2-1; no definite D call. Germline lookup yields CDR1 SGHTA and CDR2 FQGTGA. Trimming removed 2 bases at V and 5 bases at J, with 10 bases between. The CDR3 consists of 14 residues. CDR3 in amino acids: CASSLGGRNNEQFF. The CDR3 nucleotides are TGTGCCAGCAGCTTAGGTGGCCGGAACAATGAGCAGTTCTTC.

The chain carries TRBV28 and TRBJ2-7; TRBD2 agrees at 10 bases. This CDR3 is built from 14 residues. Germline V CDR1 and CDR2: MDHEN, SYDVKM. Trimming took 3 bases from V and 12 from J; bases not matched to a gene: 11. The CDR3 DNA follows: TGTGCCAGCAGTTTTAGGGCTAGCGGGAGTGAGGCGTACTTC. Translated, it gives CASSFRASGSEAYF. The whole variable domain, remainder taken from reference TRBV28 and TRBJ2-7, is DVKVTQSSRYLVKRTGEKVFLECVQDMDHENMFWYRQDPGLGLRLIYFSYDVKMKEKGDIPEGYSVSREKKERFSLILESASTNQTSMYLCASSFRASGSEAYFGPGTRLTVT.

V and J are TRBV4-1 and TRBJ1-1, with a tentative D call TRBD1 (5 bases). Germline V gives CDR1 MGHRA, CDR2 YSYEKL. The germline V and J ends were trimmed by 2 bases and 1 base, with 11 bases remaining between them. This CDR3 has 15 residues. The CDR3 bases are TGCGCCAGCAGCCAAATGGGGGTCGGGAACACTGAAGCTTTCTTT. Translation: CASSQMGVGNTEAFF.

This clone showed up just a few times. The rearrangement uses TRBV9 and TRBJ2-1, with D tentatively TRBD1 (6 bases). The CDR3 consists of 15 residues. Trimming cost V 0 bases and J 8 bases, with 15 bases left between them. CDR1 and CDR2 (germline): SGDLS, YYNGEE. The CDR3 is CASSVGGRRGDEQFF. As DNA, the CDR3 is TGTGCCAGCAGCGTAGGGGGGCGGCGAGGCGATGAGCAGTTCTTC. Filled out from reference TRBV9 and TRBJ2-1, the complete variable domain reads DSGVTQTPKHLITATGQRVTLRCSPRSGDLSVYWYQQSLDQGLQFLIQYYNGEERAKGNILERFSAQQFPDLHSELNLSSLELGDSALYFCASSVGGRRGDEQFFGPGTRLTVL.